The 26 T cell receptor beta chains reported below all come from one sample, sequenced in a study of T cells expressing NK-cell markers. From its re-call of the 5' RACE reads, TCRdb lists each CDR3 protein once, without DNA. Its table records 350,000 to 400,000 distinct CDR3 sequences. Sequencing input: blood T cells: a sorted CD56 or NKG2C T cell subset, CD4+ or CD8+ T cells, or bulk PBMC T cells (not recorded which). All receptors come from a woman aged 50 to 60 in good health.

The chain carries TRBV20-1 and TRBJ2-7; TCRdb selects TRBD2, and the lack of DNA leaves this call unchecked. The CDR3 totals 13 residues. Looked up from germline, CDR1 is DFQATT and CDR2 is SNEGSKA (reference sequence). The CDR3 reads CSARPPIVDEQYF.

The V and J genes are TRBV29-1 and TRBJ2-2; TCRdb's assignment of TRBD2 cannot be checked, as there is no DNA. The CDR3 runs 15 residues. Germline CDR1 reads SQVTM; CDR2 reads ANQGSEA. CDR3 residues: CSVASGRAGSGELFF.

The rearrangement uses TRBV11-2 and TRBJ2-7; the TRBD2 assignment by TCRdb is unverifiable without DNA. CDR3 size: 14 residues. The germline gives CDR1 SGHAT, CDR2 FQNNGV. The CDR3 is CASSLRDSFYEQYF.

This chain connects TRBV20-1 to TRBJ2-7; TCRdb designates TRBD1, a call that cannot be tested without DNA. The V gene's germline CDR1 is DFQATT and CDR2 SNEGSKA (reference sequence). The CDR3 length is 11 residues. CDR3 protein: CSAQGVSGQYF.

The CDR3 spells CASSAGEGRADTQYF. The V gene is TRBV6-6, the J gene TRBJ2-3; checking the TCRdb D call of TRBD2 is not possible without DNA. Germline CDR1 and CDR2: MNHNY and SVGAGI (reference sequence). This CDR3 has 15 residues.

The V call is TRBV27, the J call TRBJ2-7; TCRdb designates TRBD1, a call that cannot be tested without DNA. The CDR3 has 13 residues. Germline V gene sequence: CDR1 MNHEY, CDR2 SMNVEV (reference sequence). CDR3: CASSADRGYEQYF.

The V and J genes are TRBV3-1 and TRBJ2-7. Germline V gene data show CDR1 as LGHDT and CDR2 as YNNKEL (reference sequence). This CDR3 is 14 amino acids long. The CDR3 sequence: CASSQVETSGEQYF.

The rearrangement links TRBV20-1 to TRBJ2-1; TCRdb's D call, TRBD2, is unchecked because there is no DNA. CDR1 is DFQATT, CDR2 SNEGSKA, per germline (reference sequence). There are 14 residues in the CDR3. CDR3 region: CSAKAGGPSREQFF.

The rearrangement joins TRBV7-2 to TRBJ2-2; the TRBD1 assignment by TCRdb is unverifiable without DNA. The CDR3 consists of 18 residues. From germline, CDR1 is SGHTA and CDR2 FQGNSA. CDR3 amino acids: CASSRRTPGTGLTGELFF.

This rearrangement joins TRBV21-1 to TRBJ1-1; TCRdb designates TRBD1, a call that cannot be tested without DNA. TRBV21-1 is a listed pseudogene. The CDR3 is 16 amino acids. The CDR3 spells CASSKEGGAVHGEAFF.

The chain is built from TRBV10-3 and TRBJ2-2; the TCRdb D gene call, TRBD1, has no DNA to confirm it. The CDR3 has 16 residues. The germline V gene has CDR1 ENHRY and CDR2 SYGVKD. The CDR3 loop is CAISESMGRGTGELFF.

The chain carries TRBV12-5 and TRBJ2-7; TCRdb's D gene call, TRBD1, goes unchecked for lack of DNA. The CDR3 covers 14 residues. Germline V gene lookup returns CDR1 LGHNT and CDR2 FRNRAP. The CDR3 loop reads CASGLLQGPHEQYF.

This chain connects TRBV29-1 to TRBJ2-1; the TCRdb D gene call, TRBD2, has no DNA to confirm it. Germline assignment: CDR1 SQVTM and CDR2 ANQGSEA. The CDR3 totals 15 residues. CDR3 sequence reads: CSVDFSGSSYNEQFF.

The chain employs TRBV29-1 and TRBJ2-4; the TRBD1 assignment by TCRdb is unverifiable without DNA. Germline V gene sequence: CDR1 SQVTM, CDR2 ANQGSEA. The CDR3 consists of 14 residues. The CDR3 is CSAGPRGGGHIQYF. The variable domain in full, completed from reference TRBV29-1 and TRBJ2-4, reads SAVISQKPSRDICQRGTSLTIQCQVDSQVTMMFWYRQQPGQSLTLIATANQGSEATYESGFVIDKFPISRPNLTFSTLTVSNMSPEDSSIYLCSAGPRGGGHIQYFGAGTRLSVL.

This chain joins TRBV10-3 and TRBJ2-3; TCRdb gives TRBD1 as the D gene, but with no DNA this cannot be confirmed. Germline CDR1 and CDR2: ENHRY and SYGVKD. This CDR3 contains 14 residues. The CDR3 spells CATTPTGSTDTQYF.

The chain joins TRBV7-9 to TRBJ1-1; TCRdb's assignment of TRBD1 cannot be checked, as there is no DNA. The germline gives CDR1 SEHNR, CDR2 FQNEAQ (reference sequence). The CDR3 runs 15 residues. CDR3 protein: CASSLTSRGVAEAFF.

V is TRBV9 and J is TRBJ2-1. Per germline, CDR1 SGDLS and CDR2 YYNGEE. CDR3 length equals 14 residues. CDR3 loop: CASSVAYRNNEQFF.

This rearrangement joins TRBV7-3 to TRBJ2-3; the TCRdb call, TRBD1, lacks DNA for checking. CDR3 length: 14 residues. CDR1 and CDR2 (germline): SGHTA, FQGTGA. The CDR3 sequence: CASSPGTSIGTQYF.

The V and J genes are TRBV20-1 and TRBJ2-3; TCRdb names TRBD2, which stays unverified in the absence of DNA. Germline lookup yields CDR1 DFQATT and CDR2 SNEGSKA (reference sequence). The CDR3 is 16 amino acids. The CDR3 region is CSASTSDTTSTDTQYF.

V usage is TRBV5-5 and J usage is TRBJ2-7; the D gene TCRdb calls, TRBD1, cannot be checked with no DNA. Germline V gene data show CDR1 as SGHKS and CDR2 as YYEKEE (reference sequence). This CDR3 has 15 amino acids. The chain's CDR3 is CASSLEDTTFWEQYF.

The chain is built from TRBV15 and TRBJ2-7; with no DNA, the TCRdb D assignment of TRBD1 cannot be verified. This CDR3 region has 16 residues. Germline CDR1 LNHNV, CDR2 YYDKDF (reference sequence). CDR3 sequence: CATSRASSGGIDEQYF.

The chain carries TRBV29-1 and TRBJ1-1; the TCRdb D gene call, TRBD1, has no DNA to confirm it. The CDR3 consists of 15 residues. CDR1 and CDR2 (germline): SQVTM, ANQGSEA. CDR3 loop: CSVAPVGGSNTEAFF.

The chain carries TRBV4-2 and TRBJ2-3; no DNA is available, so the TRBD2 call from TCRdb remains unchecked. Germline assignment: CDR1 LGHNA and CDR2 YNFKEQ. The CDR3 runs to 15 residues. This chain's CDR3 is CASSQDGRVIDTQYF.

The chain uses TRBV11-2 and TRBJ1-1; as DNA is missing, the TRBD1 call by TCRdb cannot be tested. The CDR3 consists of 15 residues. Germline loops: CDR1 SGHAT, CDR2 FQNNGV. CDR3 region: CASSPVGGKNTEAFF.

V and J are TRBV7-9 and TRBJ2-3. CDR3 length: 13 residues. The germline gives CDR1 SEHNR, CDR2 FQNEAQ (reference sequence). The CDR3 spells CASSVDSTDTQYF.

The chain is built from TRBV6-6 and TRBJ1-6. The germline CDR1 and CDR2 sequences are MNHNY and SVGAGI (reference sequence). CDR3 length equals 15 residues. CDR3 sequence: CASSQTGLNNSPLHF.